A selection of T cell receptor beta chains follows, all from one sample in a study of CD8 T cells in ankylosing spondylitis. One entry per CDR3 protein results from TCRdb running MiXCR on the 5' RACE reads. The repertoire holds about 200,000 distinct CDR3 sequences, with about 13% as singletons. Sequencing was done on a sample of blood, either unsorted or a sorted T cell fraction (not recorded which). These receptors were collected from a male donor with ankylosing spondylitis or in good health (not recorded which). CDR3s include the opening cysteine and the closing phenylalanine or tryptophan. The listing skips clone size in some rows; elsewhere it reads once, few, many or a size class.

>few|TRBV4-1|TRBJ2-1
CASSQVNYNEQFF
>NA|TRBV20-1|TRBJ1-1
CSARVGGSTEAFF
>NA|TRBV7-6|TRBJ1-1
CASNPYLGNTEAFF
>few|TRBV6-1|TRBJ2-7
CASSAGAGADEQYF
>few|TRBV5-1|TRBJ2-7
CASSWNGVEQYF
>NA|TRBV2|TRBJ2-7
CASSPPGTGGGGQYF
>many|TRBV29-1|TRBJ2-5
CSVELAGEETQYF
>many|TRBV12-3/TRBV12-4|TRBJ2-2
CASSPTAGELWTGELFF
>NA|TRBV5-5|TRBJ2-7
CASSAPGQGLLDEQYF
>few|TRBV11-2|TRBJ2-7
CASSGGQGIVHEQYF
>few|TRBV6-5|TRBJ1-2
CASSYSPGLANYGYTF
>NA|TRBV19|TRBJ1-2
CASSISPPGNGYTF
>few|TRBV19|TRBJ2-7
CASSLYGRAYEQYF
>NA|TRBV7-9|TRBJ2-1
CASWGGGNEQFF
>NA|TRBV2|TRBJ2-2
CASSDGSNTGELFF
>NA|TRBV12-3/TRBV12-4|TRBJ2-7
CASSWVDSPYEQYF
>few|TRBV7-9|TRBJ2-1
CASTVISSYNEQFF
>NA|TRBV27|TRBJ1-1
CASSLVGQTEAFF
>NA|TRBV5-1|TRBJ1-6
CASSLDVGGGSPLHF
>few|TRBV7-9|TRBJ2-3
CASSLGPGGTDTQYF
>few|TRBV2|TRBJ2-2
CASSDVFVGPPELFF
>few|TRBV10-3|TRBJ1-6
CAISENRGGSPLHF
>NA|TRBV3-1|TRBJ1-5
CASSQSTGNQPQHF
>NA|TRBV6-5|TRBJ2-7
CASVSFGDYEQYF
>NA|TRBV7-2|TRBJ2-7
CASSTYSGASYEQYF
>few|TRBV6-1|TRBJ2-1
CASRAQWPNEQFF
>NA|TRBV20-1|TRBJ2-1
CCARARGGREAQFSYNEQFF
>NA|TRBV12-3/TRBV12-4|TRBJ2-3
CASREGTNTQYF
>many|TRBV5-6|TRBJ2-1
CASSTTSGASWNEQFF
>many|TRBV12-3/TRBV12-4|TRBJ2-1
CASLGRGSYNEQFF
>NA|TRBV4-1|TRBJ2-7
CASSQEGGQPSYEQYF
>NA|TRBV10-3|TRBJ2-7
CAISERDYRRVGSKGVTLEQYF
>NA|TRBV6-5|TRBJ2-2
CASSYQAGELFF
>few|TRBV5-1|TRBJ1-2
CASSLANRQTNYGYTF
>NA|TRBV11-2|TRBJ2-1
CASSLNPEGLAGGDEQFF
>few|TRBV5-5|TRBJ2-3
CASSLTSGTGVSADTQYF
>many|TRBV12-3/TRBV12-4|TRBJ2-7
CASSPGGTPLSYEQYF
>NA|TRBV4-2|TRBJ2-3
CASSQGGDRGPTDTQYF
>NA|TRBV19|TRBJ2-2
CASSIQLTGELFF
>NA|TRBV10-1|TRBJ2-1
CASSESILPSSYNEQFF
>many|TRBV27|TRBJ2-2
CASSRPPYGVANTGELFF
>few|TRBV11-2|TRBJ2-7
CASSLEGPSGVGDEQYF
>many|TRBV5-1|TRBJ2-1
CASSKPVRDSDYNEQFF
>NA|TRBV20-1|TRBJ1-5
CSASGARGLGNQPQHF
>few|TRBV5-1|TRBJ2-2
CASRYHSRDQGTGELFF
>NA|TRBV7-8|TRBJ2-5
CASSTRAPTQETQYF
>few|TRBV5-6|TRBJ1-1
CASSLASGAGRMNTEAFF
>few|TRBV5-1|TRBJ2-2
CASSSPRAANTGELFF
>medium-sized|TRBV12-3/TRBV12-4|TRBJ2-1
CASSLGSYNEQFF
>NA|TRBV11-2|TRBJ2-2
CASSLGLLLAGANTGELFF
>few|TRBV20-1|TRBJ2-3
CSARDLGEPTDTQYF
>NA|TRBV7-2|TRBJ2-1
CASSTGQGDHNEQFF
>many|TRBV4-1|TRBJ2-2
CASSQESGMAGELFF
>many|TRBV27|TRBJ2-1
CASSLTPGQGYNEQFF
>many|TRBV9|TRBJ1-1
CASSVGGVLLNTEAFF